The TCR beta chain described here comes from a study of T-cell reconstitution after alpha-beta-depleted transplantation in children. The sample holds a few counts of this clonotype. Preparation of the TCRbeta library involved a method that used unique molecular identifiers. Each CDR3 protein gets one entry after TCRdb re-called the PCR reads with MiXCR. Altogether about 600,000 distinct CDR3 sequences are present, roughly 10% being singletons, with the ten largest covering around 4%. The sample was PBMCs from the stem cell graft donor, taken from the stem cell graft. This TCR was recovered from a human donor who donated a stem cell graft to a child with acute myeloid leukemia.

The chain's CDR3 is CASSKGSGNTIYF. In nucleotides, the CDR3 is TGTGCCAGCAGTAAGGGGTCCGGAAACACCATATATTTT. The genes are TRBV12-3 or TRBV12-4 and TRBJ1-3; TRBD1 is a possible D gene (5 bases). This CDR3 is built from 13 residues. V was trimmed by 5 bases and J by 4 bases, leaving 9 bases between them.